This TCR beta chain was sequenced in a study of identical twins (dated by TCRdb to the mid-2010s). Background for the entire study: To test whether fetal clonotypes persist, this study deep-sequenced TCR alpha and beta repertoires from monozygotic twins, from unrelated adults of various ages, and from cord blood. To rule out contamination, replicate twin experiments were performed at different times with different library preparation protocols.

Overall study outcomes, separate from this receptor: The excess sharing between twins in beta out-of-frame sequences was weaker because fewer shared sequences reduced the signal-to-noise ratio. Recombination models systematically underestimated out-of-frame TCR alpha sharing in monozygotic twins but agreed with sharing between unrelated individuals. Invariant T cells such as MAIT and iNKT could partly confound zero-insertion analyses, though diverse VJ usage argued against this for most clonotypes. Because the same donors could not be followed over many years, the conclusions depended on cross-sectional statistical analysis. Fewer insertions were carried by abundant cord blood beta clonotypes; a weaker similar trend was observed in young adult naive repertoires, while no such trend was observed in memory repertoires. Out-of-frame TCR alpha sequences shared between twins showed an excess of low generation-probability sequences compared with coincidental sharing between unrelated individuals.

Every donor was a healthy Caucasian. In its sample, this clonotype was seen many times. Its recognized antigen is unknown. No quality values exist for individual bases; no much larger clone is one base distant. The CDR3 contains 13 residues, cysteine and phenylalanine counted. Just CDR3 DNA is preserved here, 39 bases in frame from base 1. CDR1 and CDR2, per the germline V gene (reference sequence), are LGHDT and YNNKEL. V is cut back by 6 bases and J by 5 bases, with 5 bases in the junction unmatched. Receptors were amplified or captured by 5' RACE. The run used an Illumina HiSeq 2000. A universal primer binding site was introduced by template switching, and a unique molecular identifier was present in the final cDNA, enabling accurate counting of TCR cDNA molecules. Specific primers in the conserved constant-segment region were used to synthesize first-strand cDNA for the TCR alpha and beta chains. To control for contamination, every cDNA library carried two barcodes: a SMART-Mk sample barcode plus Illumina barcodes. TruSeq adapter sequences, together with Illumina sample barcodes, were added in two successive PCR steps. The Illumina HiSeq platform was used with custom primers to sequence TCR alpha and beta cDNA libraries. The paper's processing steps were these. MiGEC was used to process raw reads and extract unique molecular identifiers, and MiXCR was used to find CDR3 positions. For each individual, recombination models were inferred using an EM algorithm with the repgenHMM and IGoR tools. Shared clonotypes were analyzed with the tcR package in R, and sharing was normalized by the product of cloneset sizes. To study raw recombination without the effects of thymic and clonal selection, out-of-frame nonproductive sequences were analyzed. TCRdb trimmed the raw reads at Q25, called clones with MiXCR and kept productive beta chains. Under each unique CDR3 protein, matching rows form one entry showing the most common genes and DNA. The V and J calls and clone size come from TCRdb's table, not from the authors' own analysis. In all, the sample holds approximately 1.8 million distinct CDR3 sequences, and under 35% of those were seen once. About 0.27% of the sample rests with the top ten.

Material for sequencing was cord blood. This clonotype originated in a newborn girl in good health. The V and J segments used are TRBV3-1 and TRBJ1-2, and 8 bases in between align with TRBD1. The CDR3 protein sequence reads: CASRQGGNYGYTF. The DNA sequence is TGTGCCAGCAGACAGGGGGGGAATTATGGCTACACCTTC.